Presented here are 29 T cell receptor beta chains from one specimen sequenced in a study of OX40 agonist ivuxolimab in advanced cancers. Method: immunoSEQ multiplex PCR; TCRdb's copy keeps in-frame clones and lacks some. This sample has 74,000 or so clones, with 85% to 95% found just once. This material consisted of CD4+ or CD8+ T cells sorted from blood, taken in a trial of the OX40 agonist ivuxolimab. The origin of the receptors is an adult with an advanced solid tumor such as melanoma, head and neck, liver or kidney cancer.

This clone came up a few times. The chain recombines TRBV4-3 with TRBJ1-1; D not certain. CDR3 length equals 16 residues. CDR1 is LGHNA and CDR2 is YSLEER in the germline V gene. Trimming stripped 0 bases from V and 4 bases from J, with 15 bases between. CDR3 region: CASSQDSRGWGTEAFF. The CDR3 DNA sequence: TGCGCCAGCAGCCAAGATTCACGCGGCTGGGGCACTGAAGCTTTCTTT.

This clone was counted only a few times. The rearrangement uses TRBV6-4 and TRBJ2-2, with TRBD2 identical over 11 bases. Germline loops: CDR1 MRHNA, CDR2 SNTAGT. With 6 bases clipped from V and 3 bases from J, the junction kept 0 bases outside the gene matches. This CDR3 region has 14 residues. The CDR3 sequence: CASRLAGDTGELFF. The CDR3 DNA is TGTGCCAGCAGACTAGCGGGAGACACCGGGGAGCTGTTTTTT.

In regard to this clone: A read error may produce the germline difference seen at one junction end. The chain uses TRBV2 and TRBJ2-7, with unresolved D. There are 13 residues in the CDR3. CDR1 is SNHLY and CDR2 is FYNNEI in the germline V gene. The CDR3 loop is CASKSSLSYEQHF. As DNA, the CDR3 is TGTGCCAGCAAGTCGTCATTATCCTACGAGCAGCACTTC. The variable domain in full, with the rest retrieved from reference TRBV2 and TRBJ2-7, is EPEVTQTPSHQVTQMGQEVILRCVPISNHLYFYWYRQILGQKVEFLVSFYNNEISEKSEIFDDQFSVERPDGSNFTLKIRSTKLEDSAMYFCASKSSLSYEQHFGPGTRLTVT.

The chain employs TRBV28 and TRBJ2-7, with TRBD2 identical over 14 bases. V lost 6 bases and J lost 3; bases outside the gene matches: 10. In germline, CDR1 is MDHEN, CDR2 SYDVKM. This CDR3 has 17 residues. CDR3 amino acids: CASRLGTSGSYDYEQYF. In nucleotides, the CDR3 is TGTGCCAGCAGACTAGGGACTAGCGGGAGCTACGACTACGAGCAGTACTTC.

This clone occurred many times. V gene TRBV27 combines with J gene TRBJ2-2; 10 positions match TRBD2. Germline V lookup: CDR1 MNHEY, CDR2 SMNVEV (reference sequence). The ends lost 6 bases at V and 1 base at J; junction bases unmatched: 2. The CDR3 sequence is 15 residues long. Written as DNA, the CDR3 is TGTGCCAGCAGGGTAGCGGGAGGGAACACCGGGGAGCTGTTTTTT. Its protein product is CASRVAGGNTGELFF.

The V and J genes are TRBV6-5 and TRBJ2-1; the match to TRBD1 covers 8 bases. Germline lookup yields CDR1 MNHEY and CDR2 SVGAGI. This CDR3 is 16 amino acids long. With V trimmed by 0 bases and J by 7 bases, 8 bases remained unmatched. CDR3 amino acids: CASSYSRTGLRNEQFF. The CDR3 DNA reads as TGTGCCAGCAGTTACTCGAGGACAGGGTTGAGGAATGAGCAGTTCTTC.

The chain combines TRBV27 with TRBJ2-5, with 8 nucleotides matching TRBD2. The CDR3 runs 15 residues. V shed 5 bases, J shed 2 bases, and the junction held 7 bases outside the gene matches. The germline V gene has CDR1 MNHEY and CDR2 SMNVEV (reference sequence). The DNA of the CDR3 is TGTGCCAGCAGTCCCCCGGGACTAGGGCAAGAGACCCAGTACTTC. Protein: CASSPPGLGQETQYF.

The chain carries TRBV27 and TRBJ2-7; D remains unclear. Trimming pared 3 bases from V and 1 base from J, leaving 10 bases between. Looked up from germline, CDR1 is MNHEY and CDR2 is SMNVEV (reference sequence). This CDR3 contains 14 residues. The CDR3 here is CASSLVQNSYEQYF. DNA for the CDR3: TGTGCCAGCAGTTTGGTACAGAATTCCTACGAGCAGTACTTC.

The V gene is TRBV27, the J gene TRBJ2-1; 12 bases match TRBD1. The CDR3 runs to 16 residues. Per the germline V gene, CDR1 is MNHEY and CDR2 is SMNVEV (reference sequence). With 3 bases clipped from V and 5 bases from J, the junction kept 5 bases outside the gene matches. The CDR3 region has the DNA TGTGCCAGCAGTTTGGGGACAGGGGGCTTCGACAATGAGCAGTTCTTC. This sequence encodes CASSLGTGGFDNEQFF.

This sequence joins TRBV15 and TRBJ2-2; D unclear. The germline V gene encodes CDR1 LNHNV and CDR2 YYDKDF (reference sequence). This CDR3 spans 14 amino acids. V shed 3 bases and J shed 0 bases, with 5 bases lying between them. The CDR3 region is CATSSFPNTGELFF. The CDR3 DNA sequence: TGTGCCACCAGCAGCTTTCCGAACACCGGGGAGCTGTTTTTT.

This clone was seen just once. This chain connects TRBV7-2 to TRBJ1-2; 7 bases align to TRBD1. The CDR3 runs to 16 residues. The germline V gene has CDR1 SGHTA and CDR2 FQGNSA. V lost 3 bases and J lost 2; bases outside the gene matches: 9. The DNA for the CDR3 is TGTGCCAGCAGCTTCCAAGGGGACAGAAGGAACTATGGCTACACCTTC. Encoded protein: CASSFQGDRRNYGYTF.

The chain links TRBV5-6 to TRBJ2-7; 7 positions match TRBD1. Germline V lookup: CDR1 SGHDT, CDR2 YYEEEE. Trimming took 2 bases from V and 0 from J; bases not matched to a gene: 5. The CDR3 spans 15 residues. DNA for the CDR3: TGTGCCAGCAGCTTCGGACAGGCGAGCTCCTACGAGCAGTACTTC. Its translation: CASSFGQASSYEQYF.

The chain carries TRBV5-4 and TRBJ2-7, with D possibly being TRBD1 or TRBD2 (5 bases each). Between the trimmed V and J ends, which lost 4 bases and 4 bases, there was a span of 12 bases. This CDR3 contains 13 residues. Per germline, CDR1 SGHNT and CDR2 YYREEE (reference sequence). The CDR3, as DNA: TGTGCCAGCAGCCCCCGGGGCAGATACGAGCAGTACTTC. Encoded protein: CASSPRGRYEQYF.

This chain joins TRBV7-9 and TRBJ1-1; no clear D. Germline lookup yields CDR1 SEHNR and CDR2 FQNEAQ (reference sequence). V shed 5 bases and J shed 4 bases, with 14 bases lying between them. There are 14 residues in the CDR3. The CDR3 DNA reads TGTGCCAGCAGCCCCCCAGAAAAACTCACTGAAGCTTTCTTT. Translating gives CASSPPEKLTEAFF.

This clone was observed a single time. The V call is TRBV10-3, the J call TRBJ1-1; the D is unclear. The ends were cut back, 6 bases at V and 10 bases at J, with 18 bases in the middle. Per germline, CDR1 ENHRY and CDR2 SYGVKD. This CDR3 is built from 13 residues. The CDR3 sequence is CAISEGSLTRAFF. The CDR3 nucleotides read TGTGCCATCAGCGAGGGCTCACTGACGAGAGCTTTCTTT.

The chain carries TRBV7-2 and TRBJ1-2; D gene uncertain. CDR3 length: 16 amino acids. Trimming stripped 5 bases from V and 4 bases from J, with 20 bases between. Germline loops: CDR1 SGHTA, CDR2 FQGNSA. CDR3 residues: CASSPTPAGDLYGYTF. In nucleotides, the CDR3 is TGTGCCAGCAGCCCCACCCCGGCGGGCGATCTCTATGGCTACACCTTC.

The J gene is TRBJ2-7, the V gene TRBV7-2; D unresolved. V was clipped by 2 bases and J by 2 bases, with 13 bases between them. Looked up from germline, CDR1 is SGHTA and CDR2 is FQGNSA. This CDR3 contains 15 residues. The CDR3 loop reads CASSLSSDTAYEQYF. CDR3 nucleotides: TGTGCCAGCAGCTTATCCTCTGACACAGCCTACGAGCAGTACTTC.

J is TRBJ1-3 and V is TRBV29-1; D unclear. V dropped 4 bases and J dropped 0 bases, with 7 bases sitting between them. The germline gives CDR1 SQVTM, CDR2 ANQGSEA. The CDR3 is made up of 13 amino acids. CDR3 nucleotide sequence: TGCAGCGTTGCTCGGATCTCTGGAAACACCATATATTTT. This sequence encodes CSVARISGNTIYF.

V and J are TRBV4-1 and TRBJ1-4, with 8 bases aligning to TRBD1. The CDR3 is made up of 17 amino acids. V was pared by 3 bases and J by 7 bases, with 13 bases of the junction left unmatched. CDR1 is MGHRA, CDR2 YSYEKL, per germline. The CDR3 DNA reads TGCGCCAGCAGCCATGTCGGACAGGGCTGGGCCACTGAAAAACTGTTTTTT. Protein product: CASSHVGQGWATEKLFF.

J is TRBJ2-6 and V is TRBV27; D is undetermined. V lost 6 bases and J 1 base, leaving 25 bases between the germline ends. Germline V gives CDR1 MNHEY, CDR2 SMNVEV (reference sequence). This CDR3 has 20 amino acids. CDR3 region: CASSSISLRPRASGANVLTF. CDR3 DNA: TGTGCCAGCAGCTCGATATCTCTCCGGCCACGAGCTTCTGGGGCCAACGTCCTGACTTTC.

The J gene is TRBJ2-3, the V gene TRBV7-2, with D unresolved. Germline V gene sequence: CDR1 SGHTA, CDR2 FQGNSA. V dropped 3 bases and J dropped 0 bases, with 10 bases sitting between them. The CDR3 runs 15 residues. The CDR3 nucleotides are TGTGCCAGCAGCTTTGGGGTGGGAAGCACAGATACGCAGTATTTT. The encoded protein is CASSFGVGSTDTQYF.

This clone was counted a few times. V and J are TRBV4-1 and TRBJ1-5; D gene uncertain. Per germline, CDR1 MGHRA and CDR2 YSYEKL. This CDR3 is built from 15 residues. Trimming removed 1 base at V and 0 bases at J, with 7 bases between. CDR3 residues: CASSQAGNSNQPQHF. In DNA form, the CDR3 reads TGCGCCAGCAGCCAAGCCGGGAATAGCAATCAGCCCCAGCATTTT.

The chain uses TRBV11-2 and TRBJ2-7; 7 positions agree with TRBD1. This CDR3 region has 14 residues. Germline V CDR1 and CDR2: SGHAT, FQNNGV. V trimming: 5 bases; J trimming: 5 bases; junction bases outside the gene matches: 9. The CDR3 here is CASSRKGQDHEQYF. CDR3 DNA: TGTGCCAGCAGCCGCAAAGGACAGGACCACGAGCAGTACTTC.

The gene calls are TRBV4-1 and TRBJ1-1, with D hard to call. Germline CDR1 reads MGHRA; CDR2 reads YSYEKL. Trimming left V 3 bases short and J 4 bases short, with 15 bases between. CDR3 size: 15 residues. The DNA for the CDR3 is TGCGCCAGCAGCCAGGCCGGTGATTCGGGCACTGAAGCTTTCTTT. Its protein product is CASSQAGDSGTEAFF.

V and J are TRBV18 and TRBJ2-7; a possible D gene is TRBD1 (5 bases). Trimming removed 2 bases at V and 3 bases at J, with 14 bases between. Germline loops: CDR1 KGHSH, CDR2 LQKENI. The CDR3 extends over 15 amino acids. CDR3 nucleotides: TGTGCCAGCTCACCATACGCGACAGACAGCTACGAGCAGTACTTC. It specifies CASSPYATDSYEQYF.

The chain combines TRBV11-2 with TRBJ1-3, with TRBD1 matching over 7 bases. With 1 base clipped from V and 1 base from J, the junction kept 4 bases outside the gene matches. The CDR3 spans 16 residues. Looked up from germline, CDR1 is SGHAT and CDR2 is FQNNGV. The CDR3 DNA reads as TGTGCCAGCAGCTTAGCTGACAGGGCGTCTGGAAACACCATATATTTT. It codes for CASSLADRASGNTIYF. The full variable domain, completed using reference TRBV11-2 and TRBJ1-3, is EAGVAQSPRYKIIEKRQSVAFWCNPISGHATLYWYQQILGQGPKLLIQFQNNGVVDDSQLPKDRFSAERLKGVDSTLKIQPAKLEDSAVYLCASSLADRASGNTIYFGEGSWLTVV.

The chain has TRBV27 and TRBJ1-2; the D gene is possibly TRBD1 (6 bases). Germline loops: CDR1 MNHEY, CDR2 SMNVEV (reference sequence). V shed 2 bases and J shed 7 bases, with 8 bases lying between them. The CDR3 extends over 12 amino acids. DNA for the CDR3: TGTGCCAGCAGTTTAACAGGGACTGGCTACACCTTC. Protein: CASSLTGTGYTF.

The chain recombines TRBV5-1 with TRBJ2-1, with 10 bases that match TRBD1. The J segment lost 4 bases and the V segment lost 5 bases, leaving 3 bases of the junction unmatched. Per germline, CDR1 SGHRS and CDR2 YFSETQ. The CDR3 totals 14 residues. The CDR3 region is CASRGTGVYNEQFF. The CDR3 nucleotides are TGCGCCAGCAGGGGGACAGGGGTATACAATGAGCAGTTCTTC.

The chain employs TRBV4-1 and TRBJ2-5, with D perhaps TRBD1 (5 bases). Germline lookup yields CDR1 MGHRA and CDR2 YSYEKL. Trimming pared 1 base from V and 2 bases from J, leaving 8 bases between. This CDR3 spans 14 amino acids. The CDR3 sequence is CASSQVDSQETQYF. The CDR3, as DNA: TGCGCCAGCAGCCAAGTCGACAGTCAAGAGACCCAGTACTTC.